Shown below are 32 T cell receptor beta chains from a single sample sequenced in a study of vaccination effects on CD4 cells after COVID-19. The antigens these receptors bind are not known. The assay was immunoSEQ multiplex PCR, and TCRdb's table has in-frame clones only and misses some. Here the sample spans some 35,000 clones, approximately 82% being singletons. Before sequencing took place, the ViraFEST assay used viral peptide pools to expand antigen-specific CD4+ T cells. Investigators separated out CD4+ T cells once around nine days of culture had passed. The vaccine given was either BNT162b2 or mRNA-1273, in two doses. The sequencing here drew on CD4+ T cells from PBMCs cultured with HCoV-NL63 spike peptides, taken after COVID-19 vaccination. The receptors were sampled from a human donor who received a COVID-19 vaccine. Some clones in this sample may be carry-over from other donors' samples.

This clone was seen only a few times. V and J are TRBV5-4 and TRBJ1-3; the D gene is possibly TRBD1 (5 bases). V was pared by 4 bases and J by 0 bases, with 17 bases between. The germline V gene has CDR1 SGHNT and CDR2 YYREEE (reference sequence). The CDR3 is 17 amino acids. This CDR3 is CASSQPGPPGSGNTIYF. CDR3 in DNA: TGTGCCAGCAGCCAACCGGGACCGCCAGGCTCTGGAAACACCATATATTTT.

The chain combines TRBV2 with TRBJ1-6; tentative D call: TRBD1 (5 bases). The CDR3 has 15 residues. Germline V CDR1 and CDR2: SNHLY, FYNNEI. Trimming took off 9 bases at V and 0 bases at J, with 12 bases between the two ends. DNA for the CDR3: TGTGCCAGAGGGGAGGCCAGCTCCTATAATTCACCCCTCCACTTT. Its translation: CARGEASSYNSPLHF. Filled out from reference TRBV2 and TRBJ1-6, the complete variable domain reads EPEVTQTPSHQVTQMGQEVILRCVPISNHLYFYWYRQILGQKVEFLVSFYNNEISEKSEIFDDQFSVERPDGSNFTLKIRSTKLEDSAMYFCARGEASSYNSPLHFGNGTRLTVT.

V usage is TRBV18 and J usage is TRBJ1-5, with D hard to call. The CDR3 length is 13 residues. V lost 2 bases and J lost 3, with 5 bases in between. Looked up from germline, CDR1 is KGHSH and CDR2 is LQKENI. Here the CDR3 DNA reads TGTGCCAGCTCACCAGACCTCAATCAGCCCCAGCATTTT. Translating it yields CASSPDLNQPQHF.

The chain employs TRBV9 and TRBJ2-1; D unclear. V lost 2 bases to trimming and J lost 0 bases, with 9 bases between them. The CDR3 covers 15 residues. The germline gives CDR1 SGDLS, CDR2 YYNGEE. The CDR3 is CASSVDLSSYNEQFF. DNA for the CDR3: TGTGCCAGCAGCGTTGACTTGAGCTCCTACAATGAGCAGTTCTTC.

For the CDR3, the DNA is TGCGCCAGCAGCTTGGGCGGGACGGAGGAGACCCAGTACTTC. It is translated as CASSLGGTEETQYF. The genes are TRBV5-1 and TRBJ2-5; D may be TRBD2 (6 bases). Per germline, CDR1 SGHRS and CDR2 YFSETQ. Trimming cost V 0 bases and J 5 bases, with 11 bases left between them. CDR3 length equals 14 residues. Combining the CDR3 with reference TRBV5-1 and TRBJ2-5 gives the whole variable domain KAGVTQTPRYLIKTRGQQVTLSCSPISGHRSVSWYQQTPGQGLQFLFEYFSETQRNKGNFPGRFSGRQFSNSRSEMNVSTLELGDSALYLCASSLGGTEETQYFGPGTRLLVL.

The table lists this clone with a few counts. This chain links TRBV19 with TRBJ1-5; 8 bases match TRBD1. J lost 7 bases, V lost 6 bases, and 11 bases had no gene match. The CDR3 consists of 15 residues. CDR1 is LNHDA and CDR2 is SQIVND in the germline V gene (reference sequence). The CDR3, as DNA: TGTGCCAGTAGCATTCAGACAGGGGTAGGACAGCCCCAGCATTTT. Its translation is CASSIQTGVGQPQHF. Variable domain in full (rest from reference TRBV19 and TRBJ1-5): DGGITQSPKYLFRKEGQNVTLSCEQNLNHDAMYWYRQDPGQGLRLIYYSQIVNDFQKGDIAEGYSVSREKKESFPLTVTSAQKNPTAFYLCASSIQTGVGQPQHFGDGTRLSIL.

This chain connects TRBV20-1 to TRBJ2-2, with unresolved D. The V gene's germline CDR1 is DFQATT and CDR2 SNEGSKA (reference sequence). Trimming stripped 3 bases from V and 5 bases from J, with 13 bases between. CDR3 length equals 14 residues. CDR3 region: CSASRQVMTGELFF. The CDR3 DNA reads TGCAGTGCTAGTCGCCAGGTTATGACCGGGGAGCTGTTTTTT.

The gene calls are TRBV19 and TRBJ1-4; D gene unclear. V lost 2 bases, J lost 11 bases, and 15 bases lay in between. The CDR3 sequence is 14 residues long. Per the germline V gene, CDR1 is LNHDA and CDR2 is SQIVND (reference sequence). The CDR3 sequence is CASSINWREEKLFF. Written as DNA, the CDR3 is TGTGCCAGTAGTATAAATTGGAGGGAGGAGAAACTGTTTTTT.

This clone was detected a few times. V is TRBV5-6 and J is TRBJ1-6; the match to TRBD1 covers 8 bases. Germline assignment: CDR1 SGHDT and CDR2 YYEEEE. This CDR3 has 14 amino acids. V was pared by 4 bases and J by 6 bases, with 3 bases of the junction left unmatched. The CDR3 protein is CASSDRGVNSPLHF. The CDR3 DNA sequence: TGTGCCAGCAGCGACAGGGGTGTTAATTCACCCCTCCACTTT.

The chain recombines TRBV18 with TRBJ2-1, with a weak D call TRBD1 (6 bases). CDR1 and CDR2 (germline): KGHSH, LQKENI. This CDR3 region has 13 residues. V was shortened by 3 bases and J by 6 bases, with 9 bases between the two germline ends. The CDR3 loop reads CASSPSRGNEQFF. DNA of the CDR3: TGTGCCAGCTCACCCTCCAGGGGCAATGAGCAGTTCTTC.

The chain recombines TRBV24-1 with TRBJ2-1; TRBD2 aligns across 11 bases. The germline gives CDR1 KGHDR, CDR2 SFDVKD. The CDR3 is 16 residues long. Trimming removed 4 bases from V and 4 bases from J; junction bases left unmatched: 5. CDR3 nucleotides: TGTGCCACCAGTGACCCTAGCGGGGGGACTTACAATGAGCAGTTCTTC. Amino acids: CATSDPSGGTYNEQFF.

This chain connects TRBV30 to TRBJ1-5; 9 nucleotides align to TRBD1. Germline V gives CDR1 GTSNPN, CDR2 SVGIG (reference sequence). This CDR3 region has 14 residues. Germline trimming cut 3 bases from V and 4 bases from J; bases unmatched to any gene: 4. CDR3 region: CAWRAGTGNQPQHF. The CDR3 DNA reads TGTGCCTGGAGGGCCGGGACAGGGAATCAGCCCCAGCATTTT.

The chain recombines TRBV13 with TRBJ1-4; perhaps TRBD1 as D (6 bases). The V end lost 6 bases, the J end lost 3 bases, and 8 bases lay between the germline ends. CDR3 length: 13 residues. The germline CDR1 and CDR2 sequences are PRHDT and FYEKMQ (reference sequence). The CDR3 nucleotides are TGTGCCAGCAGGCGACAGGCTAATGAAAAACTGTTTTTT. Amino acid sequence: CASRRQANEKLFF. The full variable domain, rest sourced from reference TRBV13 and TRBJ1-4, is AAGVIQSPRHLIKEKRETATLKCYPIPRHDTVYWYQQGPGQDPQFLISFYEKMQSDKGSIPDRFSAQQFSDYHSELNMSSLELGDSALYFCASRRQANEKLFFGSGTQLSVL.

CDR3 region: CASSKQGGTFLDTEAFF. CDR3 nucleotides: TGCGCCAGCAGCAAACAGGGAGGGACTTTTCTGGACACTGAAGCTTTCTTT. J is TRBJ1-1 and V is TRBV5-1; the D gene is possibly TRBD1 (6 bases). Trimming took off 4 bases at V and 3 bases at J, with 22 bases between the two ends. The germline V gene has CDR1 SGHRS and CDR2 YFSETQ. The CDR3 extends over 17 amino acids.

The V gene is TRBV15, the J gene TRBJ1-4; 7 positions agree with TRBD1. Germline loops: CDR1 LNHNV, CDR2 YYDKDF (reference sequence). With V trimmed by 0 bases and J by 1 base, 2 bases remained unmatched. The CDR3 extends over 16 amino acids. The CDR3 loop is CATSREGGGTNEKLFF. The CDR3 DNA is TGTGCCACCAGCAGAGAAGGGGGCGGAACTAATGAAAAACTGTTTTTT.

The chain links TRBV5-6 to TRBJ1-2; D gene ambiguous. Germline CDR1 SGHDT, CDR2 YYEEEE. Trimming shortened V by 2 bases and J by 4 bases, and 6 bases separated the two germline ends. The CDR3 loop spans 12 amino acids. The CDR3 sequence: CASSFSGYGYTF. For the CDR3, the DNA is TGTGCCAGCAGCTTTTCAGGCTATGGCTACACCTTC.

J is TRBJ2-3 and V is TRBV6-5; the match to TRBD2 covers 7 bases. With V trimmed by 6 bases and J by 6 bases, 9 bases remained unmatched. There are 14 residues in the CDR3. CDR1 is MNHEY, CDR2 SVGAGI, per germline. CDR3 in DNA: TGTGCCAGCAGGTCGGGGGGTACTGCGGATACGCAGTATTTT. This translates into CASRSGGTADTQYF.

The V and J genes are TRBV24-1 and TRBJ2-5, with D possibly being TRBD1 (7 bases). Trimming stripped 9 bases from V and 2 bases from J, with 15 bases between. This CDR3 region has 14 residues. Germline-derived CDR1 and CDR2 are KGHDR and SFDVKD. CDR3 coding DNA: TGTGCCACCGGAGGGACAGAGCCTCAAGAGACCCAGTACTTC. As protein: CATGGTEPQETQYF.

The chain joins TRBV7-2 to TRBJ1-6; 7 bases line up with TRBD1. The CDR3 sequence is 15 residues long. J gave up 10 bases and V 3 bases, and 9 bases lay outside the gene matches. Germline assignment: CDR1 SGHTA and CDR2 FQGNSA. CDR3 sequence: CASSFEGGFSSPLHF. For the CDR3, the DNA is TGTGCCAGCAGCTTCGAAGGGGGCTTCAGCTCACCCCTCCACTTT.

The sample holds one count of this clone. The chain employs TRBV6-2 or TRBV6-3 and TRBJ1-3; D is unclear. The germline V and J ends were trimmed by 2 bases and 0 bases, with 5 bases remaining between them. The CDR3 sequence is 14 residues long. Germline-derived CDR1 and CDR2 are MNHEY and SVGEGT. DNA of the CDR3: TGTGCCAGCAGTTACGGGAGCTCTGGAAACACCATATATTTT. Translating it yields CASSYGSSGNTIYF.

The J gene is TRBJ1-5, the V gene TRBV5-1; D perhaps matches TRBD1 (6 bases). Germline V lookup: CDR1 SGHRS, CDR2 YFSETQ. CDR3 length: 15 residues. V lost 4 bases to trimming and J lost 1 base, with 12 bases between them. CDR3: CASSPGTPSNQPQHF. The CDR3 nucleotides read TGCGCCAGCAGCCCGGGGACACCAAGCAATCAGCCCCAGCATTTT.

This clone was seen a single time. V and J are TRBV10-1 and TRBJ1-1; D is possibly TRBD1 (5 bases). V lost 0 bases and J 4 bases, leaving 12 bases between the germline ends. Germline V gene lookup returns CDR1 WNHNN and CDR2 SYGVQD (reference sequence). The CDR3 spans 15 residues. The CDR3 loop is CASSESNRGPTEAFF. In DNA form, the CDR3 reads TGCGCCAGCAGTGAGTCAAATAGGGGACCCACTGAAGCTTTCTTT.

J is TRBJ2-2 and V is TRBV15; a possible D gene is TRBD1 (5 bases). Trimming removed 3 bases from V and 7 bases from J, with 12 bases in between. This CDR3 is 14 amino acids long. Germline assignment: CDR1 LNHNV and CDR2 YYDKDF (reference sequence). The CDR3 loop is CATSRPAGFGELFF. The CDR3 DNA is TGTGCCACCAGCAGGCCCGCAGGGTTCGGGGAGCTGTTTTTT.

This clone occurred a few times. This rearrangement joins TRBV12-3 or TRBV12-4 to TRBJ2-5; TRBD2 matches at 8 bases. The CDR3 runs 13 residues. V dropped 3 bases and J dropped 4; count of bases not matched to a gene: 1. CDR3 in amino acids: CASSLSGRETQYF. The CDR3 DNA follows: TGTGCCAGCAGTTTGAGCGGGAGAGAGACCCAGTACTTC.

The chain has TRBV2 and TRBJ1-4; no firm D call. Trimming removed 4 bases from V and 8 bases from J, with 14 bases in between. Germline V CDR1 and CDR2: SNHLY, FYNNEI. The CDR3 runs to 14 residues. The CDR3 reads CASSVRRQFEKLFF. CDR3 DNA: TGTGCCAGCAGTGTCCGGAGGCAATTCGAAAAACTGTTTTTT.

This clone was counted once. V gene TRBV5-1 combines with J gene TRBJ2-3; TRBD2 matches at 7 bases. The CDR3 has 16 amino acids. Losses at the gene ends were 3 bases for V and 2 bases for J; bases not matched to a gene: 9. Germline CDR1 is SGHRS and CDR2 is YFSETQ. The CDR3 spells CASSSRSGSSTDTQYF. DNA of the CDR3: TGCGCCAGCAGCTCGCGTAGCGGGTCGTCCACAGATACGCAGTATTTT.

This chain connects TRBV19 to TRBJ2-1; 9 bases map to TRBD2. Germline lookup yields CDR1 LNHDA and CDR2 SQIVND (reference sequence). The CDR3 totals 15 residues. V lost 6 bases and J lost 5; bases outside the gene matches: 8. The CDR3 loop is CASSPGLAVHNEQFF. Written as DNA, the CDR3 is TGTGCCAGTAGCCCGGGACTAGCTGTCCACAATGAGCAGTTCTTC.

V usage is TRBV2 and J usage is TRBJ1-4; the D is unclear. Germline CDR1 reads SNHLY; CDR2 reads FYNNEI. The V and J ends lost 6 bases and 7 bases respectively, with 18 bases between them. CDR3 length: 15 amino acids. CDR3: CASSLAGGKTEKLFF. DNA of the CDR3: TGTGCCAGCAGCCTTGCGGGAGGGAAGACTGAAAAACTGTTTTTT.

This clone was observed a few times. The CDR3 DNA reads as TGTGCCAGCAGCTTGGCAATGGGGACGGGGCAAGAGACCCAGTACTTC. This gives the protein CASSLAMGTGQETQYF. The rearrangement uses TRBV5-4 and TRBJ2-5; D is possibly TRBD1 or TRBD2 (5 bases each). The germline V gene has CDR1 SGHNT and CDR2 YYREEE (reference sequence). Deletions cut 0 bases from V and 2 bases from J, with 14 bases between. The CDR3 is 16 amino acids.

The V gene is TRBV7-2, the J gene TRBJ1-1; D uncertain. Germline V gene sequence: CDR1 SGHTA, CDR2 FQGNSA. CDR3 length equals 13 residues. The V end lost 3 bases, the J end lost 5 bases, and 10 bases lay between the germline ends. CDR3 amino acids: CASSLARVTEAFF. The CDR3 nucleotides read TGTGCCAGCAGCTTGGCGCGGGTTACTGAAGCTTTCTTT.

The genes are TRBV12-3 or TRBV12-4 and TRBJ2-1, with a tentative D call TRBD2 (5 bases). The ends were cut back, 6 bases at V and 7 bases at J, with 10 bases in the middle. The CDR3 is 12 amino acids. For the CDR3, the DNA is TGTGCCAGCAGCAGGACTCAAAATGAGCAGTTCTTC. It specifies CASSRTQNEQFF.

V and J are TRBV28 and TRBJ2-1; 12 bases align to TRBD1. The CDR3 spans 14 residues. Trimming cost V 5 bases and J 8 bases; bases outside gene matches: 4. CDR1 and CDR2 from the germline V gene are MDHEN and SYDVKM. CDR3: CASSQGQGAYEQFF. CDR3 nucleotides: TGTGCCAGCAGTCAGGGACAGGGGGCCTATGAGCAGTTCTTC.